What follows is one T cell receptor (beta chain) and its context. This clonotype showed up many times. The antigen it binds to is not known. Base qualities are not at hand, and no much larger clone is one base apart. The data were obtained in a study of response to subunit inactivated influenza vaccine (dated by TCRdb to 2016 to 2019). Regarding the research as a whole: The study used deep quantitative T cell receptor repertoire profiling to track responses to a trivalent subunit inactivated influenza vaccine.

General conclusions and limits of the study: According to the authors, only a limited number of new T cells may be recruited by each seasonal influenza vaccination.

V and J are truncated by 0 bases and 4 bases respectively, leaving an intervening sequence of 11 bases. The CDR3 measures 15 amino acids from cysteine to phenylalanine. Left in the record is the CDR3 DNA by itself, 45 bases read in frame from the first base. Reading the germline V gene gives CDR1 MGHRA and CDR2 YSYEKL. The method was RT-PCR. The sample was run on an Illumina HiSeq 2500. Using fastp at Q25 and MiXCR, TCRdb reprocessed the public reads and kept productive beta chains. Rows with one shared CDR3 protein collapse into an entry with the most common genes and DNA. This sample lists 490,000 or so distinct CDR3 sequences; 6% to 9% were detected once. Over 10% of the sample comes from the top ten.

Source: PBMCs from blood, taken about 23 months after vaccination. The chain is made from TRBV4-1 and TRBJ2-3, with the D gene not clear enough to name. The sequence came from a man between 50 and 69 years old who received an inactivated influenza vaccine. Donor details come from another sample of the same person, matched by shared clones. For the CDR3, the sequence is CASSQEGSVADTQYF. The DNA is TGCGCCAGCAGCCAAGAAGGCAGCGTAGCAGATACGCAGTATTTT.